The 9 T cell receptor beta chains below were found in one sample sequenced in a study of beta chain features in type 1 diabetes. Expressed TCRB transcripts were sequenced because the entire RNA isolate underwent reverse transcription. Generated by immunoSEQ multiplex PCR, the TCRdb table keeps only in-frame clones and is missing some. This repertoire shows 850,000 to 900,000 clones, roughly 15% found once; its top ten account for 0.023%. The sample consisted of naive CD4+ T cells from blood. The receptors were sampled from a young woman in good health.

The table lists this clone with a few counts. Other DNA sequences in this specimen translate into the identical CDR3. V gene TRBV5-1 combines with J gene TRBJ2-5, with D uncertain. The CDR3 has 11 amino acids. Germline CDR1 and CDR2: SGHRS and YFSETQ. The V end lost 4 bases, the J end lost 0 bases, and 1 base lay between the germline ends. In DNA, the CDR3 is TGCGCCAGCAGCAACCAAGAGACCCAGTACTTC. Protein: CASSNQETQYF.

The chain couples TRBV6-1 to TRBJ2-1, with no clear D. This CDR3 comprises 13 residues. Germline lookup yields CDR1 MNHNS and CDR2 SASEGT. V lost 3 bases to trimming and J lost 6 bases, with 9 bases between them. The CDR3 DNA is TGTGCCAGCAGTGACCAAGGGATCAATGAGCAGTTCTTC. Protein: CASSDQGINEQFF.

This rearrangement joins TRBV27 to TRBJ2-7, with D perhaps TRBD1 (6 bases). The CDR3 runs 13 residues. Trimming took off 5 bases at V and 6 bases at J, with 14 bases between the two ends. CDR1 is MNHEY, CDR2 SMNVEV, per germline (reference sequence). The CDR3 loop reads CASSVSGRGEQYF. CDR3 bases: TGTGCCAGCAGTGTAAGCGGCAGGGGCGAGCAGTACTTC.

The CDR3 sequence is CSVAGREAGHTGELFF. CDR3 DNA: TGCAGCGTTGCGGGACGGGAAGCGGGACACACCGGGGAGCTGTTTTTT. This rearrangement joins TRBV29-1 to TRBJ2-2; TRBD2 aligns across 7 bases. Per germline, CDR1 SQVTM and CDR2 ANQGSEA. V was clipped by 4 bases and J by 3 bases; unmatched bases: 11. CDR3 length: 16 amino acids.

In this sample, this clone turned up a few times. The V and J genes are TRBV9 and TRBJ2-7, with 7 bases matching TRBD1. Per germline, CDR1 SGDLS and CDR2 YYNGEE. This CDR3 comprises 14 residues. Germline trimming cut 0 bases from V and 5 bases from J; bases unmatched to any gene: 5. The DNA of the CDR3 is TGTGCCAGCAGCGTAGGCAGGGGGTCCCACGAGCAGTACTTC. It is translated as CASSVGRGSHEQYF.

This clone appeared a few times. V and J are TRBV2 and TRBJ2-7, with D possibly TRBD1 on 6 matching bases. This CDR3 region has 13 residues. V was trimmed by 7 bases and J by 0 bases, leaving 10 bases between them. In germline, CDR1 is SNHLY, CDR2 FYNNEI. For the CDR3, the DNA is TGTGCCAGCACTAGGGACACCTCCTACGAGCAGTACTTC. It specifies CASTRDTSYEQYF.

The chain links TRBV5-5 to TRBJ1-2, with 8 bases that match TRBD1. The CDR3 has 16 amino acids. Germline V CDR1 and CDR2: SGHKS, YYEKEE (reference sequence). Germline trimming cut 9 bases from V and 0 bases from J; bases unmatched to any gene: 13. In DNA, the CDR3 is TGTGCCACACTACCCGGACAGGGAATTTCTAACTATGGCTACACCTTC. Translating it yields CATLPGQGISNYGYTF.

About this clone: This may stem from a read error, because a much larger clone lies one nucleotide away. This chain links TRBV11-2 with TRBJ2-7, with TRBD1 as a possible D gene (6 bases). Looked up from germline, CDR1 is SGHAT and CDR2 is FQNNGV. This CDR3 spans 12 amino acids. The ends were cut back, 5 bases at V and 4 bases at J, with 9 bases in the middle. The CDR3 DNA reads TGTGCCAGCAGCGCACAGGGTTACGAGCAGTACTTC. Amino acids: CASSAQGYEQYF.

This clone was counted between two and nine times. The CDR3 nucleotides are TGCGCCAGCAGCTTAATACCGGGACAGACTAGAGAGACCCAGTACTTC. Its protein product is CASSLIPGQTRETQYF. The chain links TRBV5-1 to TRBJ2-5; TRBD1 might be the D (7 bases). Germline V gene sequence: CDR1 SGHRS, CDR2 YFSETQ. CDR3 length: 16 residues. The V and J ends lost 2 bases and 4 bases respectively, with 18 bases between them.